These 14 T cell receptor beta chains were sequenced from one sample in a study of cytomegalovirus exposure and HLA in healthy donors. 13 Jbeta primers and 60 Vbeta primers were used for the PCR. Method: immunoSEQ multiplex PCR; TCRdb's copy keeps in-frame clones and lacks some. This sample has about 94,000 clones, with 50% to 80% found just once. The material sequenced was PBMCs. Source of these receptors: a man aged 25-45 years in good health and CMV-seronegative.

The chain has TRBV13 and TRBJ2-2, with D perhaps matching TRBD1 (6 bases). The CDR3 spans 18 residues. The germline gives CDR1 PRHDT, CDR2 FYEKMQ (reference sequence). Trimming removed 4 bases at V and 5 bases at J, with 23 bases between. The CDR3 DNA reads as TGTGCCAGCAGCTCGAACCACAGGGCTGAGTCCGTGACCGGGGAGCTGTTTTTT. Protein product: CASSSNHRAESVTGELFF.

The V call is TRBV27, the J call TRBJ2-7, with 7 bases that match TRBD2. V was clipped by 0 bases and J by 0 bases; unmatched bases: 8. The CDR3 consists of 17 residues. Germline CDR1 MNHEY, CDR2 SMNVEV (reference sequence). This CDR3 is CASSLSSAGDVSYEQYF. DNA of the CDR3: TGTGCCAGCAGTTTATCGAGCGCGGGAGATGTCTCCTACGAGCAGTACTTC.

The chain is built from TRBV29-1 and TRBJ1-2, with D maybe TRBD1 (5 bases). Germline CDR1 SQVTM, CDR2 ANQGSEA. CDR3 length: 14 residues. V gave up 4 bases and J gave up 4 bases, with 16 bases separating them. CDR3 loop: CSVVLQGTSYGYTF. The CDR3 DNA reads as TGCAGCGTTGTGCTGCAGGGTACAAGCTATGGCTACACCTTC.

This clone was counted only a few times. The CDR3 loop is CATSRGRVEGETQYF. CDR3 DNA: TGTGCCACCAGCAGAGGGAGGGTTGAAGGAGAGACCCAGTACTTC. The rearrangement links TRBV15 to TRBJ2-5; D may be TRBD2 (6 bases). The V end was cut by 1 base, the J end by 4 bases, with 13 bases between. The germline V gene encodes CDR1 LNHNV and CDR2 YYDKDF (reference sequence). The CDR3 runs to 15 residues. The full variable domain, with the rest looked up from reference TRBV15 and TRBJ2-5, is DAMVIQNPRYQVTQFGKPVTLSCSQTLNHNVMYWYQQKSSQAPKLLFHYYDKDFNNEADTPDNFQSRRPNTSFCFLDIRSPGLGDTAMYLCATSRGRVEGETQYFGPGTRLLVL.

The chain recombines TRBV6-5 with TRBJ2-7, with TRBD1 as a possible D gene (6 bases). CDR1 is MNHEY, CDR2 SVGAGI, per germline. This CDR3 region has 15 residues. V lost 3 bases and J lost 1, with 13 bases in between. The CDR3 DNA is TGTGCCAGCAGTTATACGGACAGCCAATCCTACGAGCAGTACTTC. Amino acids: CASSYTDSQSYEQYF.

V is TRBV10-2 and J is TRBJ2-2, with TRBD1 matching over 8 bases. The V segment lost 5 bases and the J segment 2 bases; nucleotides outside the gene matches: 7. CDR3 size: 16 residues. CDR1 and CDR2 (germline): WSHSY, SAAADI. The DNA of the CDR3 is TGCGCCAGCAGTAAAGGACAGGGACCCAACACCGGGGAGCTGTTTTTT. Amino acids: CASSKGQGPNTGELFF.

The chain uses TRBV9 and TRBJ2-7; weak D call: TRBD2 (5 bases). The germline V gene has CDR1 SGDLS and CDR2 YYNGEE. The germline V and J ends were trimmed by 1 base and 0 bases, with 11 bases remaining between them. This CDR3 has 15 amino acids. CDR3 sequence reads: CASSVSSVGSYEQYF. The CDR3 DNA follows: TGTGCCAGCAGCGTAAGTAGCGTGGGCTCCTACGAGCAGTACTTC.

This chain links TRBV5-8 with TRBJ1-1; D not certain. V was shortened by 0 bases and J by 5 bases, with 8 bases between the two germline ends. Per germline, CDR1 SGHTS and CDR2 YDEGEE. The CDR3 loop spans 13 amino acids. The DNA of the CDR3 is TGTGCCAGCAGCTTGGGAGGATGGACTGAAGCTTTCTTT. This codes for CASSLGGWTEAFF.

The chain carries TRBV7-9 and TRBJ1-4, with 8 bases matching TRBD1. The CDR3 has 14 residues. The V segment lost 0 bases and the J segment 7 bases; nucleotides outside the gene matches: 1. Per germline, CDR1 SEHNR and CDR2 FQNEAQ (reference sequence). The CDR3 DNA reads TGTGCCAGCAGCTTAGCACAGGGGGGTGAAAAACTGTTTTTT. Protein: CASSLAQGGEKLFF.

The chain uses TRBV6-1 and TRBJ2-2; TRBD1 agrees at 9 bases. The CDR3 runs to 14 residues. Trimming cost V 10 bases and J 4 bases; bases outside gene matches: 7. Per germline, CDR1 MNHNS and CDR2 SASEGT. In nucleotides, the CDR3 is TGTGCCACTACAGGGGGCGCTGGCACCGGGGAGCTGTTTTTT. It is translated as CATTGGAGTGELFF.

The J gene is TRBJ1-2, the V gene TRBV6-1; no definite D call. V was clipped by 2 bases and J by 4 bases, with 8 bases between them. The CDR3 has 13 residues. Germline-derived CDR1 and CDR2 are MNHNS and SASEGT. CDR3 sequence: CASSERGTYGYTF. The CDR3, as DNA: TGTGCCAGCAGTGAACGAGGAACCTATGGCTACACCTTC.

The CDR3 spells CASSLRGNSYGYTF. CDR3 in DNA: TGTGCCAGCAGCTTACGGGGAAATAGCTATGGCTACACCTTC. This chain uses TRBV7-2 with TRBJ1-2, with D unresolved. The CDR3 is 14 residues long. Germline CDR1 SGHTA, CDR2 FQGNSA. Trimming pared 2 bases from V and 4 bases from J, leaving 11 bases between.

This clone was detected only a few times. This chain joins TRBV19 and TRBJ1-5; 7 positions match TRBD1. Germline V gene data show CDR1 as LNHDA and CDR2 as SQIVND (reference sequence). Trimming took 6 bases from V and 4 from J; bases not matched to a gene: 9. This CDR3 has 15 amino acids. The CDR3 loop reads CASSHPDRANQPQHF. CDR3 sequence (DNA): TGTGCCAGTAGCCATCCCGACAGGGCAAATCAGCCCCAGCATTTT.

A few counts support this clone. This chain links TRBV7-2 with TRBJ2-5; D not resolved. CDR3 length equals 13 residues. The V end was cut by 0 bases, the J end by 2 bases, with 4 bases between. The V gene's germline CDR1 is SGHTA and CDR2 FQGNSA. The CDR3 loop reads CASSLARQETQYF. The CDR3, as DNA: TGTGCCAGCAGCTTAGCCCGGCAAGAGACCCAGTACTTC.